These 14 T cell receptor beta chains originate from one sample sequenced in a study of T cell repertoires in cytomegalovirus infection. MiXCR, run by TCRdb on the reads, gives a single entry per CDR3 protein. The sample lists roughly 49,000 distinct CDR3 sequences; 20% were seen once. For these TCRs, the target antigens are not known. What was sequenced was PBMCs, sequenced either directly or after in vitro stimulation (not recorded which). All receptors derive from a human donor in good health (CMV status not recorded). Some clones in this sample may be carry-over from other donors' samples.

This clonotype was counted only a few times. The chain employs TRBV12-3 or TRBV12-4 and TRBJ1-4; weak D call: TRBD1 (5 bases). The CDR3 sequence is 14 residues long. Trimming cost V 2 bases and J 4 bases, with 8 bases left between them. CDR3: CASSLNRRNEKLFF. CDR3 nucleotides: TGTGCCAGCAGTTTAAACAGGCGTAATGAAAAACTGTTTTTT.

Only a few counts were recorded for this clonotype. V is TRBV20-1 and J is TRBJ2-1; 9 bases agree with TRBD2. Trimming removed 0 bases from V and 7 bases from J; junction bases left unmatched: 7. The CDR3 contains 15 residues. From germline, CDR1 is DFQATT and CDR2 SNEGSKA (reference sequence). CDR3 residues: CSARDAGGPGNEQFF. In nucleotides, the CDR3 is TGCAGTGCTAGAGACGCGGGAGGGCCGGGGAATGAGCAGTTCTTC.

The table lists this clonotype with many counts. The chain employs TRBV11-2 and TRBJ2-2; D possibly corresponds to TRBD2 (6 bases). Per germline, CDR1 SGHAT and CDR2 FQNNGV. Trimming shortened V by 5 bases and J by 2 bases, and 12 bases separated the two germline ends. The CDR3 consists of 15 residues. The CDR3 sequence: CASSPGLLNTGELFF. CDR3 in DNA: TGTGCCAGCAGCCCGGGACTCCTTAACACCGGGGAGCTGTTTTTT.

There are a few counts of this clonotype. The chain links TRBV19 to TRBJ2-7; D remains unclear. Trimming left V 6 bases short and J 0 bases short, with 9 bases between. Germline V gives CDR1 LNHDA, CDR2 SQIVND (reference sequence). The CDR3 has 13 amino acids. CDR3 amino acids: CASSQQSSYEQYF. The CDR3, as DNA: TGTGCCAGTAGCCAACAGAGCTCCTACGAGCAGTACTTC.

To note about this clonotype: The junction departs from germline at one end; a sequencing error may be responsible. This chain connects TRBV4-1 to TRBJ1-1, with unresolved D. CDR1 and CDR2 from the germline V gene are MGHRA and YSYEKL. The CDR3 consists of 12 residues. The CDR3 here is CASSQGLEQLVF. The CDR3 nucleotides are TGCGCCAGCAGCCAAGGATTGGAACAGCTGGTCTTT.

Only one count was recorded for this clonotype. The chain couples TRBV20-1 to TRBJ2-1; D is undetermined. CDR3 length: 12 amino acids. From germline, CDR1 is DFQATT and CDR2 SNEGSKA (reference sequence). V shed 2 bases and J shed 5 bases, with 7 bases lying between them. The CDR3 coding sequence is TGCAGTGCTAGACTCAGTAACAATGAGCAGTTCTTC. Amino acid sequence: CSARLSNNEQFF.

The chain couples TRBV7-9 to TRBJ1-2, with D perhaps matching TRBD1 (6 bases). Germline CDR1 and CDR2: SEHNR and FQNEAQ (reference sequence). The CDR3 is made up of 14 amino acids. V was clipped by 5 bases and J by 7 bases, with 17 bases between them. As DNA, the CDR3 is TGTGCCAGCAGCCGTCTTTCCGGGACAAGTGGCTACACCTTC. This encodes CASSRLSGTSGYTF.

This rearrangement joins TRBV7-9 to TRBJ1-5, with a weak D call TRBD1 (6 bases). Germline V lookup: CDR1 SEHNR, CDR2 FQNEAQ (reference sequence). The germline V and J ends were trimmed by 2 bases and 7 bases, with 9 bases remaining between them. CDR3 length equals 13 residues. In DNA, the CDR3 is TGTGCCAGCAGCTTATCCCAGGGGCAGCCCCAGCATTTT. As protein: CASSLSQGQPQHF.

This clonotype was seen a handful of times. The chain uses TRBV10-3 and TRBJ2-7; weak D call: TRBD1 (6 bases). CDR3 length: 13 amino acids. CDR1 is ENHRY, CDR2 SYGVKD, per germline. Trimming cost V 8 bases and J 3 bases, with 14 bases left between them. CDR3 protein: CAIRGQTDYEQYF. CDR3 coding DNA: TGTGCCATCCGAGGACAGACCGACTACGAGCAGTACTTC.

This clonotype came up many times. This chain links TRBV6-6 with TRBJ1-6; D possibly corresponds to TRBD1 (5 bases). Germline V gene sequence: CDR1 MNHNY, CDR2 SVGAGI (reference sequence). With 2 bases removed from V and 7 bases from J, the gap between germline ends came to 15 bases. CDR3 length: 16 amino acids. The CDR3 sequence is CASSYQRTGLNSPLHF. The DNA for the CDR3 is TGTGCCAGCAGTTACCAAAGAACAGGTTTGAATTCACCCCTCCACTTT.

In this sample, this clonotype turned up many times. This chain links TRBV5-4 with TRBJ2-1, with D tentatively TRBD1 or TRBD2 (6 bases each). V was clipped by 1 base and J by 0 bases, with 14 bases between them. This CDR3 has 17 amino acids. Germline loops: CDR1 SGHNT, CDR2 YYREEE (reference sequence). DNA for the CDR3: TGTGCCAGCAGCTTGAGGGGGAGGAAGAGCTCCTACAATGAGCAGTTCTTC. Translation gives CASSLRGRKSSYNEQFF.

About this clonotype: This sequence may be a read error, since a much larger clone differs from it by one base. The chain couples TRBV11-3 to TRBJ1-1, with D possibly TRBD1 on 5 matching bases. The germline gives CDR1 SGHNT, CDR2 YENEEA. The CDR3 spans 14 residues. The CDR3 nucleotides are TGTGCCAGCAGCCCCGGAGGGGAGTACACTGGAGCTTTCTTT. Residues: CASSPGGEYTGAFF.

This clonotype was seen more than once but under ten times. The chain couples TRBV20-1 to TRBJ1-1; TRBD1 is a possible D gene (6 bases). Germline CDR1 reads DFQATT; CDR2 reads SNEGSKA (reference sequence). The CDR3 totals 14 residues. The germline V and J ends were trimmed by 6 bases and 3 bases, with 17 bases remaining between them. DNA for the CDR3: TGCAGTGCCCAGGTGGGGGGCCGTTACACTGAAGCTTTCTTT. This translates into CSAQVGGRYTEAFF.

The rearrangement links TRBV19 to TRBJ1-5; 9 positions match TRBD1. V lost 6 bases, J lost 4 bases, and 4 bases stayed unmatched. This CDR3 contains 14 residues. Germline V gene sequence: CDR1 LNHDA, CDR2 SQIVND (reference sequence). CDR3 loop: CASRQTGGNQPQHF. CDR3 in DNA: TGTGCCAGTAGGCAGACAGGGGGGAATCAGCCCCAGCATTTT.